The 19 T cell receptor beta chains presented below share a single source sample, sequenced in a study of blood T cell repertoires in COVID-19. Some clones are missing from TCRdb's copy, which holds only in-frame ones; the method was immunoSEQ multiplex PCR. The table shows about 14,000 clones, with roughly 90% occurring only once. What was sequenced was peripheral blood. Source of these receptors: a human donor in a cohort sampled during active COVID-19.

V is TRBV19 and J is TRBJ2-7; the match to TRBD2 covers 7 bases. J gave up 3 bases and V 4 bases, and 15 bases lay outside the gene matches. CDR1 LNHDA and CDR2 SQIVND come from the germline V gene (reference sequence). The CDR3 sequence is 17 residues long. DNA for the CDR3: TGTGCCAGTAGTAGAGCCCGGGCGGGAGCCGCGATCTACGAGCAGTACTTC. This codes for CASSRARAGAAIYEQYF.

In this sample, this clone turned up a few times. This sequence joins TRBV5-1 and TRBJ2-1; D not certain. The V end lost 2 bases, the J end lost 0 bases, and 12 bases lay between the germline ends. Germline values: CDR1 SGHRS, CDR2 YFSETQ. CDR3 length: 16 amino acids. CDR3 DNA: TGCGCCAGCAGCTTCAACTTCGTCGGCTCCTACAATGAGCAGTTCTTC. Translation gives CASSFNFVGSYNEQFF.

Here the CDR3 DNA reads TGTGCCAGCATTGACAGGGGGCTCACAGATACGCAGTATTTT. As protein: CASIDRGLTDTQYF. The chain carries TRBV6-6 and TRBJ2-3; 10 bases agree with TRBD1. CDR1 and CDR2 (germline): MNHNY, SVGAGI (reference sequence). Trimming at V came to 7 bases and at J to 2 bases, leaving 3 bases not matched to a gene. The CDR3 extends over 14 amino acids.

This clone was recorded once. V gene TRBV7-6 combines with J gene TRBJ2-5; the match to TRBD2 covers 10 bases. V shed 6 bases and J 3 bases; nucleotides not matched to a gene: 4. The CDR3 is 14 residues long. Germline CDR1 is SGHVS and CDR2 is FNYEAQ. CDR3 region: CASSFGLAEETQYF. In nucleotides, the CDR3 is TGTGCCAGCAGTTTCGGACTAGCGGAAGAGACCCAGTACTTC. Combining the CDR3 with reference TRBV7-6 and TRBJ2-5 gives the whole variable domain GAGVSQSPRYKVTKRGQDVALRCDPISGHVSLYWYRQALGQGPEFLTYFNYEAQQDKSGLPNDRFSAERPEGSISTLTIQRTEQRDSAMYRCASSFGLAEETQYFGPGTRLLVL.

The chain employs TRBV19 and TRBJ1-5, with TRBD1 matching 10 bases. Trimming took 7 bases from V and 12 from J; bases not matched to a gene: 9. The CDR3 length is 13 residues. Per the germline V gene, CDR1 is LNHDA and CDR2 is SQIVND (reference sequence). The CDR3 spells CASKPGQGPYQHF. In nucleotides, the CDR3 is TGTGCCAGTAAACCGGGACAGGGGCCTTACCAGCATTTT.

The rearrangement uses TRBV6-2 or TRBV6-3 and TRBJ1-2; TRBD1 matches at 7 bases. The ends lost 4 bases at V and 2 bases at J; junction bases unmatched: 7. The length of the CDR3 is 15 residues. Looked up from germline, CDR1 is MNHEY and CDR2 is SVGEGT. CDR3 nucleotide sequence: TGTGCCAGCAGTTCGGGACAGAAGTTGAACTATGGCTACACCTTC. It encodes CASSSGQKLNYGYTF.

The chain combines TRBV19 with TRBJ1-4; tentatively, D is TRBD1 (6 bases). This CDR3 has 14 residues. V lost 6 bases to trimming and J lost 7 bases, with 15 bases between them. Germline V gene sequence: CDR1 LNHDA, CDR2 SQIVND (reference sequence). As DNA, the CDR3 is TGTGCCAGTAGCACAGGCGGGGGCAGTGAAAAACTGTTTTTT. Translation gives CASSTGGGSEKLFF.

This clone was counted a few times. The rearrangement joins TRBV5-5 to TRBJ2-1; maybe TRBD2 (5 bases). V lost 5 bases, J lost 10 bases, and 13 bases lay in between. Germline CDR1 SGHKS, CDR2 YYEKEE (reference sequence). The CDR3 contains 12 residues. This chain's CDR3 is CASSYSEIEQFF. The CDR3 DNA reads TGTGCCAGCAGTTATAGCGAGATCGAGCAGTTCTTC.

The V and J genes are TRBV10-3 and TRBJ2-3; 11 bases match TRBD2. In germline, CDR1 is ENHRY, CDR2 SYGVKD. The ends lost 7 bases at V and 5 bases at J; junction bases unmatched: 8. This CDR3 comprises 15 residues. The CDR3 nucleotides read TGTGCCATCACCCTCACTAGCGGGAGAAGAGATACGCAGTATTTT. Translation gives CAITLTSGRRDTQYF.

The rearrangement links TRBV5-5 to TRBJ2-2; 16 nucleotides align to TRBD2. With V trimmed by 3 bases and J by 5 bases, 10 bases remained unmatched. Germline CDR1 SGHKS, CDR2 YYEKEE (reference sequence). The CDR3 covers 19 residues. The CDR3 reads CASSSIPGLAGGRTGELFF. The CDR3 DNA reads TGTGCCAGCAGCTCCATCCCGGGACTAGCGGGAGGGAGGACCGGGGAGCTGTTTTTT.

The V call is TRBV27, the J call TRBJ2-2, with D possibly TRBD2 on 6 matching bases. In germline, CDR1 is MNHEY, CDR2 SMNVEV (reference sequence). The CDR3 sequence is 18 residues long. Trimming took off 3 bases at V and 1 base at J, with 18 bases between the two ends. The CDR3 spells CASSLGLFSSENTGELFF. The CDR3 DNA sequence: TGTGCCAGCAGTTTGGGACTTTTCTCTTCGGAGAACACCGGGGAGCTGTTTTTT.

The V call is TRBV5-4, the J call TRBJ2-5; D gene uncertain. Germline CDR1 SGHNT, CDR2 YYREEE (reference sequence). V lost 4 bases and J 5 bases, leaving 12 bases between the germline ends. This CDR3 has 13 amino acids. DNA for the CDR3: TGTGCCAGCAGCAACTTGGAGAGGGAGACCCAGTACTTC. Translating it yields CASSNLERETQYF.

The rearrangement links TRBV7-9 to TRBJ1-1; D uncertain. The CDR3 covers 13 residues. Per the germline V gene, CDR1 is SEHNR and CDR2 is FQNEAQ (reference sequence). The V end was cut by 3 bases, the J end by 0 bases, with 5 bases between. CDR3 region: CASSFHLNTEAFF. CDR3 in DNA: TGTGCCAGCAGCTTTCATTTGAACACTGAAGCTTTCTTT.

The chain uses TRBV6-2 or TRBV6-3 and TRBJ2-5; TRBD2 agrees at 9 bases. Germline trimming cut 1 base from V and 5 bases from J; bases unmatched to any gene: 8. Germline loops: CDR1 MNHEY, CDR2 SVGEGT. The CDR3 has 16 amino acids. The CDR3 here is CASSYLPGLARETQYF. The DNA for the CDR3 is TGTGCCAGCAGTTACTTACCGGGACTAGCTCGGGAGACCCAGTACTTC.

The V gene is TRBV6-5, the J gene TRBJ2-7; D possibly corresponds to TRBD1 (6 bases). Germline CDR1 and CDR2: MNHEY and SVGAGI. The CDR3 contains 11 residues. Trimming cost V 6 bases and J 4 bases, with 7 bases left between them. CDR3: CASRTGYEQYF. The CDR3, as DNA: TGTGCCAGCAGAACAGGGTACGAGCAGTACTTC.

In this sample, this clone turned up once. The chain uses TRBV18 and TRBJ2-2; 7 positions agree with TRBD2. The CDR3 has 19 residues. Trimming at V came to 0 bases and at J to 2 bases, leaving 12 bases not matched to a gene. Germline V gene data show CDR1 as KGHSH and CDR2 as LQKENI. Written as DNA, the CDR3 is TGTGCCAGCTCACCACCAGAGTGGTCCGGGAGGTATAACACCGGGGAGCTGTTTTTT. Its translation: CASSPPEWSGRYNTGELFF.

The chain has TRBV7-8 and TRBJ2-2, with TRBD1 as a possible D gene (7 bases). CDR1 SGHVS and CDR2 FQNEAQ come from the germline V gene. The CDR3 spans 14 residues. V lost 5 bases to trimming and J lost 7 bases, with 14 bases between them. The DNA of the CDR3 is TGTGCCAGCAGCCAACAGGGGAGGAGCGGGGAGCTGTTTTTT. Amino acid sequence: CASSQQGRSGELFF.

The chain recombines TRBV5-4 with TRBJ2-2, with 9 bases aligning to TRBD1. Germline values: CDR1 SGHNT, CDR2 YYREEE (reference sequence). Trimming removed 4 bases from V and 7 bases from J; junction bases left unmatched: 8. The length of the CDR3 is 15 residues. In nucleotides, the CDR3 is TGTGCCAGCAGCACCCGGACAGGGGCCGGCGGGGAGCTGTTTTTT. This translates into CASSTRTGAGGELFF.

The CDR3: CASSVVGGDYSGANVLTF. CDR3 DNA sequence: TGTGCCAGCAGCGTAGTAGGAGGGGATTACTCTGGGGCCAACGTCCTGACTTTC. The chain links TRBV9 to TRBJ2-6; weak D call: TRBD2 (6 bases). The CDR3 length is 18 residues. V lost 0 bases to trimming and J lost 0 bases, with 13 bases between them. The germline V gene encodes CDR1 SGDLS and CDR2 YYNGEE.